This T cell receptor beta chain was sequenced for a study of blood T cell repertoires in COVID-19. Study context: T cells, B-cell-depleted T cells, or PBMCs provided the cDNA or gDNA that served as material.

Donors were grouped by their self-reported clinical history. Symptom resolution, clearance, or two negative PCRs marked the recovered donors of Cohort 3. Sequenced by immunoSEQ multiplex PCR; TCRdb stores in-frame clones only, minus some. This repertoire shows around 250,000 clones, 86% found once; its top ten account for 15% to 17%. With 5 bases removed from V and 4 bases from J, the gap between germline ends came to 11 bases. This CDR3 region has 13 residues. Looked up from germline, CDR1 is LNHDA and CDR2 is SQIVND (reference sequence). This clonotype was sampled from a man between 18 and 29 years old who had recovered from COVID-19. The chain links TRBV19 to TRBJ1-2, with D uncertain. The sample consisted of PBMCs or T cells enriched from blood (not recorded which). CDR3 protein: CASSVHSTYGYTF. In DNA form, the CDR3 reads TGTGCCAGTAGTGTACACAGCACCTATGGCTACACCTTC.